This TCR beta chain was profiled in a study of cytomegalovirus exposure and HLA in healthy donors. Whole-study findings and limits: The authors listed approximately 150 TCR beta chains as cytomegalovirus-associated. Testing in vitro showed three CMV-associated chains specific for CMV antigens.

The donors were in the approximately 120-subject validation cohort; that cohort was separate from the roughly 680-subject first cohort. V lost 6 bases and J lost 4, with 18 bases in between. This CDR3 has 15 amino acids. The V gene's germline CDR1 is MGHDK and CDR2 SYGVNS. Libraries were prepared by immunoSEQ multiplex PCR; TCRdb keeps only in-frame clonotypes and omits some of them. Counted here are a few hundred thousand clones, 65% to 85% occurring once; the ten biggest clones make up around 15%. To note about this clone: Its antigen is still unknown.

The chain has TRBV25-1 and TRBJ1-1; D not resolved. Material for sequencing was PBMCs. The clonotype comes from a woman aged 25 to 39 in good health and CMV-seropositive. The CDR3 here is CASRGKQGSGTEAFF. CDR3 bases: TGTGCCAGCAGGGGTAAACAAGGGTCGGGCACTGAAGCTTTCTTT.